The 26 T cell receptor beta chains in this list originate from one sample, sequenced in a study of blood T cell repertoires in COVID-19. Some clones are missing from TCRdb's copy, which holds only in-frame ones; the method was immunoSEQ multiplex PCR. The profile shows some 230,000 clones, around 84% of them singletons. The specimen was peripheral blood. These receptor sequences come from a woman in her sixties who had recovered from COVID-19.

CDR3 sequence (DNA): TGTGCCGGGGAGAGGAACACTGAAGCTTTCTTT. Translating gives CAGERNTEAFF. The chain combines TRBV30 with TRBJ1-1; D ambiguous. The germline V gene has CDR1 GTSNPN and CDR2 SVGIG (reference sequence). The CDR3 totals 11 residues. Trimming removed 8 bases at V and 1 base at J, with 8 bases between.

This clone has only a few counts. One end of the junction is discordant with germline, which a read error may explain. V usage is TRBV7-2 and J usage is TRBJ1-1, with no clear D. This CDR3 has 12 residues. From germline, CDR1 is SGHTA and CDR2 FQGNSA. The CDR3 region is CASSSGQRGFRF. In nucleotides, the CDR3 is TGTGCCAGCAGCTCTGGTCAACGGGGTTTTAGGTTT.

As DNA, the CDR3 is TGTGCCAGTAGTGGCGATATGGAGGAGACCCAGTACTTC. This translates into CASSGDMEETQYF. This chain connects TRBV19 to TRBJ2-5; D unresolved. Deletions cut 5 bases from V and 5 bases from J, with 12 bases between. Germline CDR1 reads LNHDA; CDR2 reads SQIVND (reference sequence). The CDR3 extends over 13 amino acids.

This clone was counted many times. This chain connects TRBV7-3 to TRBJ1-1, with D maybe TRBD1 (6 bases). The CDR3 is made up of 13 amino acids. CDR1 is SGHTA and CDR2 is FQGTGA in the germline V gene. The V gene lost 4 bases and the J gene lost 1 base, with 7 bases spanning the gap. For the CDR3, the DNA is TGTGCCAGCAGCTCGACAGGGAACACTGAAGCTTTCTTT. As protein: CASSSTGNTEAFF.

This chain connects TRBV11-2 to TRBJ2-3; 16 nucleotides agree with TRBD2. The junction had 8 bases not matched to a gene; V was cut back by 5 bases and J by 3 bases. The germline V gene encodes CDR1 SGHAT and CDR2 FQNNGV. The CDR3 contains 18 residues. The CDR3 region has the DNA TGTGCCAGCAGCCCGCCGGGACTAGCGGGGGGGCGAACAGATACGCAGTATTTT. Protein product: CASSPPGLAGGRTDTQYF.

This clone showed up just a few times. The chain employs TRBV19 and TRBJ2-7; D is unclear. The CDR3 runs 13 residues. Per the germline V gene, CDR1 is LNHDA and CDR2 is SQIVND (reference sequence). Trimming took 4 bases from V and 7 from J, leaving 14 bases between them. CDR3 loop: CASSNRPAREQYF. The CDR3 region has the DNA TGTGCCAGTAGTAACCGACCCGCGAGGGAGCAGTACTTC.

CDR3 amino acids: CASSTGQPRTNTIYF. Written as DNA, the CDR3 is TGTGCCAGCTCTACAGGACAGCCGAGAACAAACACCATATATTTT. V and J are TRBV18 and TRBJ1-3; possibly TRBD1 for D (6 bases). V lost 6 bases to trimming and J lost 6 bases, with 18 bases between them. CDR1 is KGHSH, CDR2 LQKENI, per germline. This CDR3 has 15 residues. Using reference TRBV18 and TRBJ1-3 for the parts outside the CDR3, the full variable domain is NAGVMQNPRHLVRRRGQEARLRCSPMKGHSHVYWYRQLPEEGLKFMVYLQKENIIDESGMPKERFSAEFPKEGPSILRIQQVVRGDSAAYFCASSTGQPRTNTIYFGEGSWLTVV.

The genes are TRBV7-3 and TRBJ2-5; 12 nucleotides align to TRBD2. With 4 bases clipped from V and 5 bases from J, the junction kept 5 bases outside the gene matches. Germline V lookup: CDR1 SGHTA, CDR2 FQGTGA. This CDR3 has 15 amino acids. This chain's CDR3 is CASSSSGGVQETQYF. The CDR3, as DNA: TGTGCCAGCAGCTCTAGCGGGGGGGTTCAGGAGACCCAGTACTTC.

The gene calls are TRBV7-9 and TRBJ1-5; TRBD1 aligns across 11 bases. Trimming cost V 5 bases and J 5 bases; bases outside gene matches: 14. Germline CDR1 is SEHNR and CDR2 is FQNEAQ (reference sequence). The CDR3 contains 18 residues. CDR3 in DNA: TGTGCCAGCAGCACCGGGACAGGGGGGCTACCCGCCGATCAGCCCCAGCATTTT. It is translated as CASSTGTGGLPADQPQHF. Complete variable domain (other parts from reference TRBV7-9 and TRBJ1-5): DTGVSQNPRHKITKRGQNVTFRCDPISEHNRLYWYRQTLGQGPEFLTYFQNEAQLEKSRLLSDRFSAERPKGSFSTLEIQRTEQGDSAMYLCASSTGTGGLPADQPQHFGDGTRLSIL.

This clone was seen a handful of times. J is TRBJ2-5 and V is TRBV29-1, with 9 bases fitting TRBD2. CDR1 SQVTM and CDR2 ANQGSEA come from the germline V gene. V lost 8 bases and J lost 4; bases outside the gene matches: 17. The CDR3 covers 16 residues. As DNA, the CDR3 is TGCAGCCCCGCGGGGGGTAGCGGGGGTAGACGAGAGACCCAGTACTTC. Translated: CSPAGGSGGRRETQYF.

V gene TRBV7-3 combines with J gene TRBJ2-3; 9 bases match TRBD2. The J segment lost 5 bases and the V segment lost 3 bases, leaving 6 bases of the junction unmatched. CDR1 and CDR2 (germline): SGHTA, FQGTGA. This CDR3 is 15 amino acids long. This CDR3 is CASSFSGGPGDTQYF. Written as DNA, the CDR3 is TGTGCCAGCAGCTTTAGCGGGGGCCCGGGAGATACGCAGTATTTT. Variable domain in full (rest from reference TRBV7-3 and TRBJ2-3): GAGVSQTPSNKVTEKGKYVELRCDPISGHTALYWYRQSLGQGPEFLIYFQGTGAADDSGLPNDRFFAVRPEGSVSTLKIQRTERGDSAVYLCASSFSGGPGDTQYFGPGTRLTVL.

This clone counts as medium-sized. The genes are TRBV6-6 and TRBJ2-7; 10 positions match TRBD1. V dropped 2 bases and J dropped 5; count of bases not matched to a gene: 6. Germline CDR1 and CDR2: MNHNY and SVGAGI (reference sequence). There are 15 residues in the CDR3. CDR3 nucleotides: TGTGCCAGCAGTTACGCGGGACAGGGGATCCACGAGCAGTACTTC. Residues: CASSYAGQGIHEQYF.

This clone was observed a few times. The rearrangement joins TRBV7-8 to TRBJ2-1; a possible D gene is TRBD1 (5 bases). Per the germline V gene, CDR1 is SGHVS and CDR2 is FQNEAQ. The CDR3 extends over 14 amino acids. Trimming left V 7 bases short and J 3 bases short, with 13 bases between. The CDR3 loop is CASTSTDDYNEQFF. The CDR3 bases are TGTGCCAGCACCTCGACAGATGACTACAATGAGCAGTTCTTC.

The chain has TRBV21-1 and TRBJ1-1. TRBV21-1 represents a pseudogene. The CDR3 is 16 residues long. The CDR3 spells CASTIGGREGDTEAFF. CDR3 DNA sequence: TGTGCCAGCACCATCGGGGGAAGGGAGGGGGACACTGAAGCTTTCTTT.

The chain carries TRBV19 and TRBJ2-3; D uncertain. This CDR3 region has 15 residues. V was pared by 3 bases and J by 0 bases, with 10 bases between. The germline V gene has CDR1 LNHDA and CDR2 SQIVND (reference sequence). CDR3 region: CASSMSGRSTDTQYF. The CDR3 DNA reads TGTGCCAGTAGTATGTCAGGTCGTAGCACAGATACGCAGTATTTT.

The chain joins TRBV7-8 to TRBJ2-1, with D tentatively TRBD2 (5 bases). The V gene's germline CDR1 is SGHVS and CDR2 FQNEAQ. The CDR3 covers 15 residues. V lost 8 bases, J lost 0 bases, and 14 bases lay in between. In nucleotides, the CDR3 is TGTGCCAGCGGCGGGTTCTTGAGCTCCTACAATGAGCAGTTCTTC. Protein product: CASGGFLSSYNEQFF.

The chain recombines TRBV5-4 with TRBJ1-5; TRBD1 agrees at 10 bases. The CDR3 runs 15 residues. Germline V gives CDR1 SGHNT, CDR2 YYREEE (reference sequence). Trimming removed 3 bases from V and 4 bases from J; junction bases left unmatched: 4. CDR3 DNA sequence: TGTGCCAGCAGCTCCGACAGGGGGCGGAATCAGCCCCAGCATTTT. Translating it yields CASSSDRGRNQPQHF.

The chain carries TRBV9 and TRBJ1-2, with TRBD1 matching 9 bases. Germline trimming cut 3 bases from V and 8 bases from J; bases unmatched to any gene: 8. The CDR3 is made up of 14 amino acids. Germline loops: CDR1 SGDLS, CDR2 YYNGEE. The CDR3, as DNA: TGTGCCAGCAGCGCCTGGGACAGGGCGGGAGGCTACACCTTC. Protein product: CASSAWDRAGGYTF.

J is TRBJ1-2 and V is TRBV7-3; 7 bases are a match to TRBD1. Germline assignment: CDR1 SGHTA and CDR2 FQGTGA. This CDR3 contains 15 residues. Trimming took 1 base from V and 5 from J; bases not matched to a gene: 7. The DNA for the CDR3 is TGTGCCAGCAGCTTAAGACCGGGACAGAGTTATGGCTACACCTTC. This sequence encodes CASSLRPGQSYGYTF.

The chain combines TRBV6-1 with TRBJ1-1; D gene uncertain. Per the germline V gene, CDR1 is MNHNS and CDR2 is SASEGT. The CDR3 contains 14 residues. The V gene lost 3 bases and the J gene lost 3 bases, with 11 bases spanning the gap. The CDR3 coding sequence is TGTGCCAGCAGTGACGGGTTATCGTACACTGAAGCTTTCTTT. Its protein is CASSDGLSYTEAFF.

The chain combines TRBV5-3 with TRBJ2-7, with a possible D match to TRBD1 (6 bases). TRBV5-3 is annotated as an ORF whose role is uncertain. CDR3 size: 19 residues. V was cut by 4 bases and J by 0 bases, with 26 bases left in between. The CDR3 loop is CARSNRDTEAKSSSYEQYF. In nucleotides, the CDR3 is TGTGCCAGAAGCAACCGGGACACTGAGGCTAAATCGAGCTCCTACGAGCAGTACTTC.

The gene calls are TRBV7-3 and TRBJ2-3; 13 bases are a match to TRBD2. The CDR3 runs 19 residues. Trimming cost V 5 bases and J 1 base; bases outside gene matches: 12. The germline gives CDR1 SGHTA, CDR2 FQGTGA. CDR3 loop: CASSRSGLAGPLGTDTQYF. The CDR3 DNA is TGTGCCAGCAGCCGATCGGGACTAGCGGGGCCACTCGGCACAGATACGCAGTATTTT.

The chain couples TRBV9 to TRBJ2-1, with D perhaps TRBD2 (6 bases). CDR1 and CDR2 (germline): SGDLS, YYNGEE. The CDR3 has 15 amino acids. Trimming stripped 0 bases from V and 10 bases from J, with 17 bases between. The CDR3 bases are TGTGCCAGCAGCGTAGAGAATGGACTACCTAAAGAGCAGTTCTTC. Its protein is CASSVENGLPKEQFF.

This clone came up once. The chain joins TRBV11-3 to TRBJ2-5; 9 nucleotides match TRBD1. The CDR3 has 15 residues. Unmatched junction bases numbered 9, after V lost 5 bases and J lost 5 bases. Looked up from germline, CDR1 is SGHNT and CDR2 is YENEEA. The CDR3 bases are TGTGCCAGCAGCCTGAGCTCGACAGGGGGGGAGACCCAGTACTTC. Translation gives CASSLSSTGGETQYF.

This clone has just a few counts. Different DNA sequences within this sample yield the same CDR3. The rearrangement uses TRBV5-6 and TRBJ1-2; D call uncertain. The CDR3 consists of 12 residues. Between the trimmed V and J ends, which lost 4 bases and 4 bases, there was a span of 8 bases. The germline V gene has CDR1 SGHDT and CDR2 YYEEEE. CDR3 sequence (DNA): TGTGCCAGCAGCCGGGGTCCCTATGGCTACACCTTC. It yields the protein CASSRGPYGYTF.

V gene TRBV5-6 combines with J gene TRBJ2-5; 9 bases map to TRBD2. V gave up 1 base and J gave up 4 bases; unmatched junction bases: 5. Looked up from germline, CDR1 is SGHDT and CDR2 is YYEEEE. This CDR3 comprises 15 residues. CDR3 residues: CASSLTGSGGETQYF. The DNA for the CDR3 is TGTGCCAGCAGCTTGACGGGTAGCGGGGGAGAGACCCAGTACTTC.